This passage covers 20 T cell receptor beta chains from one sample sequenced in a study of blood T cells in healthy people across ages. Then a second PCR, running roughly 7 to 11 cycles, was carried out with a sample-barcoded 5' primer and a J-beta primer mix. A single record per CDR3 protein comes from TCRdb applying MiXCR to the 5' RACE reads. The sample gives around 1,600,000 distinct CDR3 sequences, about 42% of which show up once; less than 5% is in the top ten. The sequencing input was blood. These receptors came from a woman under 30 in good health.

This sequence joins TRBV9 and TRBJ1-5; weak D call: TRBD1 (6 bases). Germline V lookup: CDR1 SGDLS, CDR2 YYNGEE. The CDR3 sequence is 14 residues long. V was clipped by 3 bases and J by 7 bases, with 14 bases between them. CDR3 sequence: CASSAGGARQPQHF. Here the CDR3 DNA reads TGTGCCAGCAGCGCGGGGGGGGCTCGACAGCCCCAGCATTTT.

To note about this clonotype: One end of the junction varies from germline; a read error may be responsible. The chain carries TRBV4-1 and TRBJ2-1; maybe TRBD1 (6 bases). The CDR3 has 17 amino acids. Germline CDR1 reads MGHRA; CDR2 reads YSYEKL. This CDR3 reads CASGQGHSRSPYNEQFF. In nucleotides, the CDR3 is TGCGCCAGCGGCCAGGGACATAGCAGAAGCCCCTACAATGAGCAGTTCTTC.

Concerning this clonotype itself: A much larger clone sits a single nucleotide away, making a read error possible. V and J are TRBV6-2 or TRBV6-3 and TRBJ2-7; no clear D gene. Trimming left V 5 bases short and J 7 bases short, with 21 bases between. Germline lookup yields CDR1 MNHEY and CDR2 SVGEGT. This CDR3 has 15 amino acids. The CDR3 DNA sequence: TGTGCCAGCAGTCATCCGCCTGACGGACGCAATGAGCAGTACTTC. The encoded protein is CASSHPPDGRNEQYF.

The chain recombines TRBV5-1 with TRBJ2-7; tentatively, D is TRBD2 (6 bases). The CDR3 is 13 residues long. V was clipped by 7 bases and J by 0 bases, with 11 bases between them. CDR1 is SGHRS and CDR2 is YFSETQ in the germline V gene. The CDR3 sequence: CASARENSYEQYF. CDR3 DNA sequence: TGCGCCAGCGCCCGGGAGAACTCCTACGAGCAGTACTTC.

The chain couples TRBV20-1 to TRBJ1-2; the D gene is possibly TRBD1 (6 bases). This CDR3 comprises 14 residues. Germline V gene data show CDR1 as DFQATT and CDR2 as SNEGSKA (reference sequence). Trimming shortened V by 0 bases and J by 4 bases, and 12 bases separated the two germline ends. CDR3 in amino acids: CSARDGTGSYGYTF. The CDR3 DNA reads TGCAGTGCTAGAGATGGTACAGGGAGCTATGGCTACACCTTC.

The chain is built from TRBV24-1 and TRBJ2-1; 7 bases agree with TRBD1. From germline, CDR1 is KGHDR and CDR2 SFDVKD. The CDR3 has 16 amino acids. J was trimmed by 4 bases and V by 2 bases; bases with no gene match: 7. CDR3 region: CATSDSTGQEYNEQFF. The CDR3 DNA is TGTGCCACCAGTGATTCAACCGGACAGGAATACAATGAGCAGTTCTTC.

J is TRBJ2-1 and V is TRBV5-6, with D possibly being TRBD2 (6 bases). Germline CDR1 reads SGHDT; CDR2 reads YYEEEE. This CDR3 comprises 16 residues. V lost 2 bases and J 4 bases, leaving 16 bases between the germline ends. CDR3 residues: CASSFLPLASYNEQFF. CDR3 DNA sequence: TGTGCCAGCAGCTTCCTCCCCCTAGCGAGTTACAATGAGCAGTTCTTC.

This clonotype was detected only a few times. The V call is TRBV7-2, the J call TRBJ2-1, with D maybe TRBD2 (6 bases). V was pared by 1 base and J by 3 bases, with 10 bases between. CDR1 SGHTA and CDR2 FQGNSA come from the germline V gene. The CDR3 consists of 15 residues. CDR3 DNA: TGTGCCAGCAGCTTAGTGGCGGGGTACTACAATGAGCAGTTCTTC. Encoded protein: CASSLVAGYYNEQFF.

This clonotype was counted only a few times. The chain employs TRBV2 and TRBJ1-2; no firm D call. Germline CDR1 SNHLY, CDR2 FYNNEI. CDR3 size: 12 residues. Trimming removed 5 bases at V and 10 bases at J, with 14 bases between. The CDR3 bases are TGTGCCAGCAGTCGGGATCCGTCCCTCTACACCTTC. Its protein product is CASSRDPSLYTF.

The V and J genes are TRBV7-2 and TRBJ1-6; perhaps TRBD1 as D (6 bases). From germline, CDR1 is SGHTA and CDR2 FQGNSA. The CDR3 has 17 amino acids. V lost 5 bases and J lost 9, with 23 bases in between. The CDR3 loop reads CASSPASRWGRLSPLHF. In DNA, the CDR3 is TGTGCCAGCAGCCCCGCAAGCAGGTGGGGGCGCCTTTCACCCCTCCACTTT.

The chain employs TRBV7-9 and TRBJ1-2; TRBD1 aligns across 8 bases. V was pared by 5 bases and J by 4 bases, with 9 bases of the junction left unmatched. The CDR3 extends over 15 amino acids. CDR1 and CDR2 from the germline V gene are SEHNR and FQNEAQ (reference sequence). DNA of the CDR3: TGTGCCAGCAGCCCGACAGGGGTATCTTCCTATGGCTACACCTTC. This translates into CASSPTGVSSYGYTF.

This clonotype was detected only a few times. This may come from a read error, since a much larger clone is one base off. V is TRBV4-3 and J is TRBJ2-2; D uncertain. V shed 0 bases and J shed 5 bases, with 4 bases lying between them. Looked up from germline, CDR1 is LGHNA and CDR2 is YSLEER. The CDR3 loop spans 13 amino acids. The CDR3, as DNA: TGCGCCAGCAGCCAAGATAGGACCGGGGAGCTGTTTTTT. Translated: CASSQDRTGELFF.

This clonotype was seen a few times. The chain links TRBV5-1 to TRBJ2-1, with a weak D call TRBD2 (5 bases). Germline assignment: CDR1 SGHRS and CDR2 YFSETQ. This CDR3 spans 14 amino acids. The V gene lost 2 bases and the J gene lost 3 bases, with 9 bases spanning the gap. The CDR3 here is CASSFSGFYNEQFF. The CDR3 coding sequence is TGCGCCAGCAGCTTCTCGGGATTCTACAATGAGCAGTTCTTC.

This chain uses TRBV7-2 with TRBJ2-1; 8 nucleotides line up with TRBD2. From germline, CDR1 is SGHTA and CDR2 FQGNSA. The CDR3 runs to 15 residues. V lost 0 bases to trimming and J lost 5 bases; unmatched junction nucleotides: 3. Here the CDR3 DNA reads TGTGCCAGCAGCTTAGCCCTAGCGGGCCACAATGAGCAGTTCTTC. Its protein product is CASSLALAGHNEQFF.

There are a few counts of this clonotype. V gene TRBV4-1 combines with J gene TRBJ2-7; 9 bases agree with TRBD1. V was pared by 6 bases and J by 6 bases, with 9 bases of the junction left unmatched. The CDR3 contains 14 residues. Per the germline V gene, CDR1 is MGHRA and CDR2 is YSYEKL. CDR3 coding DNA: TGCGCCAGCAGTGCCGGGACAGGGCACCTCGAGCAGTACTTC. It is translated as CASSAGTGHLEQYF.

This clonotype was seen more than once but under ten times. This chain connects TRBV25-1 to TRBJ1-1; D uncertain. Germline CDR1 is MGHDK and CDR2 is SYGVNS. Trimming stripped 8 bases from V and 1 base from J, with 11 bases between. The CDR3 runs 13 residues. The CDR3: CASFFRGNTEAFF. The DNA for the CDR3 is TGTGCCAGCTTTTTCCGGGGGAACACTGAAGCTTTCTTT.

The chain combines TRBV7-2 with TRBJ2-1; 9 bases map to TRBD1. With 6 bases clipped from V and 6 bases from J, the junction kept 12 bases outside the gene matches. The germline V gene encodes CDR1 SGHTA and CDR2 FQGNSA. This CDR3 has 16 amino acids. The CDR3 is CASRYTGGTGINEQFF. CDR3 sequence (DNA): TGTGCCAGCAGATATACCGGGGGGACAGGGATCAATGAGCAGTTCTTC.

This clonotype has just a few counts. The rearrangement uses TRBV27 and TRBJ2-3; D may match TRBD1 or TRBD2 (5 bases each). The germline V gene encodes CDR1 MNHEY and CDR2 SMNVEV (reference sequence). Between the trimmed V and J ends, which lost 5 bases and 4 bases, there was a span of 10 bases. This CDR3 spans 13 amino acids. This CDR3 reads CASSAGDADTQYF. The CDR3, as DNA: TGTGCCAGCAGTGCCGGGGACGCAGATACGCAGTATTTT.

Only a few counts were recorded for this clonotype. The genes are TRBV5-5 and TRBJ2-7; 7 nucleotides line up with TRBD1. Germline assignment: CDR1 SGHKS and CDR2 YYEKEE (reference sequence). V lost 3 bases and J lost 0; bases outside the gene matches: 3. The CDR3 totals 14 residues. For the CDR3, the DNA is TGTGCCAGCAGCTCGGGACAGATCTCCTACGAGCAGTACTTC. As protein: CASSSGQISYEQYF.

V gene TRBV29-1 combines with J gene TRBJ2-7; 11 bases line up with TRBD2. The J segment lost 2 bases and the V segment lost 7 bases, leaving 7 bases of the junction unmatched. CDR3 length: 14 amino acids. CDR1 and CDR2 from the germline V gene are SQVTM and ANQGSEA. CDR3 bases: TGCAGCGCTATACTAGCGGGGGAAGCCTACGAGCAGTACTTC. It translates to CSAILAGEAYEQYF.